Shown below are 17 T cell receptor beta chains from a single sample sequenced in a study of blood T cell repertoires in COVID-19. Clones were sequenced by immunoSEQ multiplex PCR, and TCRdb holds only the in-frame ones, with some missing. The sample includes about 110,000 clones, about four fifths of them seen just once. Sequences were obtained from peripheral blood. All receptors come from a woman in her seventies with acute or convalescent COVID-19.

The V call is TRBV6-5, the J call TRBJ1-1; D is unresolved. Between the trimmed V and J ends, which lost 2 bases and 4 bases, there was a span of 8 bases. Germline V CDR1 and CDR2: MNHEY, SVGAGI. There are 13 residues in the CDR3. The CDR3: CASSYGPGTEAFF. CDR3 DNA sequence: TGTGCCAGCAGTTACGGTCCGGGCACTGAAGCTTTCTTT.

This clone was seen more than once but under ten times. The genes are TRBV7-9 and TRBJ2-2, with D maybe TRBD2 (6 bases). The CDR3 is 16 residues long. Trimming shortened V by 2 bases and J by 5 bases, and 15 bases separated the two germline ends. Per germline, CDR1 SEHNR and CDR2 FQNEAQ (reference sequence). In DNA form, the CDR3 reads TGTGCCAGCAGCTTAACGGGGGTTGGAAGGACCGGGGAGCTGTTTTTT. This gives the protein CASSLTGVGRTGELFF. Using reference TRBV7-9 and TRBJ2-2 for the parts outside the CDR3, the full variable domain is DTGVSQNPRHKITKRGQNVTFRCDPISEHNRLYWYRQTLGQGPEFLTYFQNEAQLEKSRLLSDRFSAERPKGSFSTLEIQRTEQGDSAMYLCASSLTGVGRTGELFFGEGSRLTVL.

The count of this clone is one. The chain employs TRBV28 and TRBJ1-5; 7 positions agree with TRBD1. CDR1 is MDHEN and CDR2 is SYDVKM in the germline V gene. The CDR3 consists of 13 residues. V trimming: 2 bases; J trimming: 7 bases; junction bases outside the gene matches: 2. CDR3 nucleotides: TGTGCCAGCAGTTTAAGGGGGCACCAGCCCCAGCATTTT. The encoded protein is CASSLRGHQPQHF.

This clone was counted at least ten times. The V gene is TRBV20-1, the J gene TRBJ2-5; TRBD2 might be the D (5 bases). Trimming stripped 8 bases from V and 3 bases from J, with 16 bases between. The CDR3 totals 13 residues. The germline gives CDR1 DFQATT, CDR2 SNEGSKA (reference sequence). The CDR3 sequence: CSTIEGSKETQYF. CDR3 DNA sequence: TGCAGTACTATTGAGGGCTCCAAAGAGACCCAGTACTTC.

This clone was picked up one time. This chain connects TRBV27 to TRBJ1-1; D possibly corresponds to TRBD1 (6 bases). Germline-derived CDR1 and CDR2 are MNHEY and SMNVEV (reference sequence). V shed 6 bases and J shed 10 bases, with 24 bases lying between them. This CDR3 region has 15 residues. CDR3 amino acids: CASRRGNRDLRGAFF. Here the CDR3 DNA reads TGTGCCAGCAGGAGAGGAAACAGGGACCTAAGGGGAGCTTTCTTT.

This sequence joins TRBV6-5 and TRBJ1-5; D unclear. CDR1 is MNHEY and CDR2 is SVGAGI in the germline V gene. The CDR3 consists of 15 residues. V dropped 1 base and J dropped 2 bases, with 9 bases sitting between them. CDR3 protein: CASSYLGDGNQPQHF. CDR3 DNA sequence: TGTGCCAGCAGTTACTTAGGAGACGGCAATCAGCCCCAGCATTTT.

The chain carries TRBV7-8 and TRBJ2-5; D gene unclear. From germline, CDR1 is SGHVS and CDR2 FQNEAQ. CDR3 length: 13 residues. The V end lost 5 bases, the J end lost 4 bases, and 11 bases lay between the germline ends. CDR3 in amino acids: CASSANFRETQYF. CDR3 nucleotides: TGTGCCAGCAGCGCAAACTTCCGAGAGACCCAGTACTTC. Complete variable domain (other parts from reference TRBV7-8 and TRBJ2-5): GAGVSQSPRYKVAKRGQDVALRCDPISGHVSLFWYQQALGQGPEFLTYFQNEAQLDKSGLPSDRFFAERPEGSVSTLKIQRTQQEDSAVYLCASSANFRETQYFGPGTRLLVL.

This chain connects TRBV3-1 (or the pseudogene TRBV3-2) to TRBJ2-7, with TRBD2 identical over 7 bases. This CDR3 has 16 residues. V shed 3 bases and J 9 bases; nucleotides not matched to a gene: 17. CDR1 and CDR2 from the germline V gene are LGHDT and YNNKEL (reference sequence). The CDR3 loop reads CASSHFAGVPGVGQYF. CDR3 DNA sequence: TGTGCCAGCAGCCACTTCGCGGGGGTTCCCGGGGTTGGGCAGTACTTC.

This chain connects TRBV30 to TRBJ2-7; 11 nucleotides line up with TRBD2. Germline CDR1 is GTSNPN and CDR2 is SVGIG (reference sequence). There are 15 residues in the CDR3. V shed 2 bases and J 4 bases; nucleotides not matched to a gene: 7. CDR3 coding DNA: TGTGCCTGGAGTTATCTAGCGGGAGGAGAGTACGAGCAGTACTTC. Translation: CAWSYLAGGEYEQYF.

The V call is TRBV9, the J call TRBJ1-1, with 8 bases that match TRBD1. Trimming removed 0 bases from V and 2 bases from J; junction bases left unmatched: 6. This CDR3 spans 16 amino acids. Germline V gene lookup returns CDR1 SGDLS and CDR2 YYNGEE. The CDR3 is CASSVGGGQANTEAFF. DNA of the CDR3: TGTGCCAGCAGCGTAGGCGGGGGACAGGCTAACACTGAAGCTTTCTTT. Using reference TRBV9 and TRBJ1-1 for the parts outside the CDR3, the full variable domain is DSGVTQTPKHLITATGQRVTLRCSPRSGDLSVYWYQQSLDQGLQFLIQYYNGEERAKGNILERFSAQQFPDLHSELNLSSLELGDSALYFCASSVGGGQANTEAFFGQGTRLTVV.

The V call is TRBV27, the J call TRBJ2-7, with D perhaps TRBD1 (6 bases). The germline V gene encodes CDR1 MNHEY and CDR2 SMNVEV (reference sequence). Trimming stripped 4 bases from V and 7 bases from J, with 14 bases between. The CDR3 contains 13 residues. Here the CDR3 reads CASSSTGTPEQYF. For the CDR3, the DNA is TGTGCCAGCAGTTCAACCGGGACACCAGAGCAGTACTTC.

This rearrangement joins TRBV7-6 to TRBJ2-7; 9 nucleotides align to TRBD2. CDR1 is SGHVS and CDR2 is FNYEAQ in the germline V gene. The ends lost 0 bases at V and 0 bases at J; junction bases unmatched: 6. The CDR3 length is 17 residues. In nucleotides, the CDR3 is TGTGCCAGCAGCTTAGCCCCGGCGGGGGGGACCTCCTACGAGCAGTACTTC. As protein: CASSLAPAGGTSYEQYF.

This clone was seen a few times. The chain links TRBV7-8 to TRBJ1-5; tentative D call: TRBD1 (6 bases). V was cut by 4 bases and J by 6 bases, with 13 bases left in between. The CDR3 is 14 residues long. Germline CDR1 and CDR2: SGHVS and FQNEAQ. The CDR3 nucleotides read TGTGCCAGCAGCTCGACAGGCCTTGGTCAGCCCCAGCATTTT. This translates into CASSSTGLGQPQHF.

The rearrangement links TRBV5-1 to TRBJ1-2; 12 bases map to TRBD1. From germline, CDR1 is SGHRS and CDR2 YFSETQ. This CDR3 region has 15 residues. The V segment lost 3 bases and the J segment 3 bases; nucleotides outside the gene matches: 3. CDR3 amino acids: CASSSGTGGYYGYTF. CDR3 coding DNA: TGCGCCAGCAGCTCCGGGACAGGGGGCTACTATGGCTACACCTTC.

The chain employs TRBV28 and TRBJ2-4; D gene uncertain. Germline values: CDR1 MDHEN, CDR2 SYDVKM. Trimming took 6 bases from V and 6 from J, leaving 3 bases between them. This CDR3 is built from 10 residues. The CDR3 here is CASSRNIQYF. The CDR3 nucleotides are TGTGCCAGCAGCAGAAACATTCAGTACTTC.

V is TRBV19 and J is TRBJ1-2, with D hard to call. In germline, CDR1 is LNHDA, CDR2 SQIVND (reference sequence). This CDR3 is built from 13 residues. Trimming left V 3 bases short and J 6 bases short, with 11 bases between. The CDR3 here is CASSIPGFDGYTF. CDR3 in DNA: TGTGCCAGTAGTATCCCCGGGTTCGATGGCTACACCTTC.

This sequence joins TRBV6-6 and TRBJ1-4, with 11 nucleotides matching TRBD1. Germline CDR1 reads MNHNY; CDR2 reads SVGAGI (reference sequence). Losses at the gene ends were 6 bases for V and 7 bases for J; bases not matched to a gene: 10. The CDR3 extends over 16 amino acids. CDR3 coding DNA: TGTGCCAGCAGCTCGATTTCCGGGACAGGGGGTGAAAAACTGTTTTTT. This sequence encodes CASSSISGTGGEKLFF.